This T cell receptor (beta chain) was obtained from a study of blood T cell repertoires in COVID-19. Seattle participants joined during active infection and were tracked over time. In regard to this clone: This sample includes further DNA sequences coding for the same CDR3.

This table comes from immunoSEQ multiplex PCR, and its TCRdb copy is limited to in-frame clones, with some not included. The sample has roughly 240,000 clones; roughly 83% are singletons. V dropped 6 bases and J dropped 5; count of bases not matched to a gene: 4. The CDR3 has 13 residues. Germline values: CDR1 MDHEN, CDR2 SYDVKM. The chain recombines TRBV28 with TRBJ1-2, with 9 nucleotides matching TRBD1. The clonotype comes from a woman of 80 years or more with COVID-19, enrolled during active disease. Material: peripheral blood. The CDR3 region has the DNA TGTGCCAGCAGATCACAGGGGGCTTATGGCTACACCTTC. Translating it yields CASRSQGAYGYTF.